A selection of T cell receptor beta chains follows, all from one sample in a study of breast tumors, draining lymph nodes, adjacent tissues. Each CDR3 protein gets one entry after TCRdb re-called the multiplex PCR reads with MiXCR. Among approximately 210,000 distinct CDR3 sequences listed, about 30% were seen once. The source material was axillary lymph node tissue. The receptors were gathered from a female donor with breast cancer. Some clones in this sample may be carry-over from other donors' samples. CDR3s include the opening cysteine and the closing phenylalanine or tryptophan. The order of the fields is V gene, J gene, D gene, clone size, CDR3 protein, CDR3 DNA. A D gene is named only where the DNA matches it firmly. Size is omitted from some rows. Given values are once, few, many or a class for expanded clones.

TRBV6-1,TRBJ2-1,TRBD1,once,CASSSPGGSYNEQFF,TGTGCCAGCAGTAGCCCAGGGGGCTCCTACAATGAGCAGTTCTTC
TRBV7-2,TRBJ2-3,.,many,CASSLGSAAADTQYF,TGTGCCAGCAGCTTAGGATCAGCGGCGGCAGATACGCAGTATTTT
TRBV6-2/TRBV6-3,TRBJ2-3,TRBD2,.,CASSILAEFTDTQYF,TGTGCCAGCAGTATACTAGCGGAATTCACAGATACGCAGTATTTT
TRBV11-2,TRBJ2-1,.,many,CASSLGPGEQFF,TGTGCCAGCAGCTTAGGACCCGGGGAGCAGTTCTTC
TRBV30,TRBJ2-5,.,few,CAWSTGAQETQYF,TGTGCCTGGTCAACGGGAGCCCAAGAGACCCAGTACTTC
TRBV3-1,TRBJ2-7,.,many,CASSQSPRQSYEQYF,TGTGCCAGCAGCCAAAGCCCGAGACAGAGCTACGAGCAGTACTTC
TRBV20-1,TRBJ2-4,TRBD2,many,CSARQGGVAKNIQYF,TGCAGTGCTAGACAGGGAGGGGTGGCCAAAAACATTCAGTACTTC
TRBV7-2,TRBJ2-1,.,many,CASSPRPGLTYNEQFF,TGTGCCAGCAGCCCCCGTCCGGGACTGACTTACAATGAGCAGTTCTTC
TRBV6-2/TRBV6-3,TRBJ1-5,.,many,CASSYTTSNQPQHF,TGTGCCAGCAGTTACACGACAAGCAATCAGCCCCAGCATTTT
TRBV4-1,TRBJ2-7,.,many,CASSQEGWLEQYF,TGCGCCAGCAGCCAAGAAGGGTGGCTCGAGCAGTACTTC
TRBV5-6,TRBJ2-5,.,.,CASSLGTVKETQYF,TGTGCCAGCAGCTTGGGGACAGTTAAAGAGACCCAGTACTTC
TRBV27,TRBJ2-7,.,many,CASSLVSWGEQYF,TGTGCCAGCAGTTTGGTTAGCTGGGGCGAGCAGTACTTC
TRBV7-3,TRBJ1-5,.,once,CASSSSGANQPQHF,TGTGCCAGCAGCTCAAGCGGAGCCAATCAGCCCCAGCATTTT
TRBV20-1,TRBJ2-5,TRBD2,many,CSARSASGRADETQYF,TGCAGTGCTAGAAGCGCTAGCGGGAGGGCCGATGAGACCCAGTACTTC
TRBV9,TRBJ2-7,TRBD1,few,CASSIGGGSYEQSF,TGTGCCAGCAGCATAGGGGGCGGGTCCTACGAGCAGTCCTTC
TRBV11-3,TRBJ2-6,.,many,CASSAKGRASGANVLTF,TGTGCCAGCAGCGCGAAGGGACGGGCCTCTGGGGCCAACGTCCTGACTTTC
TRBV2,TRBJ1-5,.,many,CASSDDRQSNQPQHF,TGTGCCAGCAGTGATGACAGGCAGAGCAATCAGCCCCAGCATTTT
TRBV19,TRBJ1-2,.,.,CASSISQDFIYGRTF,TGTGCCAGTAGTATATCGCAGGATTTTATCTATGGCCGCACCTTC
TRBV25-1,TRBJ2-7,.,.,CASSAPIPGRSPYEQYF,TGTGCCAGCAGTGCACCAATCCCGGGACGGAGTCCTTACGAGCAGTACTTC
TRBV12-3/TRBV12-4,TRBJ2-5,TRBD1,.,CASSLGQGAISNQPQYF,TGTGCCAGCAGTTTAGGACAGGGGGCGATCAGCAATCAGCCCCAGTACTTC
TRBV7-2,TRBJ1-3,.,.,CASSVGQASSGNTLYF,TGTGCCAGCAGCGTCGGGCAGGCGAGCTCTGGAAACACCCTATATTTT
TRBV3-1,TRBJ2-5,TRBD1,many,CASSQGQGQETQYF,TGTGCCAGCAGCCAGGGACAGGGGCAAGAGACCCAGTACTTC
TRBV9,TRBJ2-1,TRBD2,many,CASSPTPPGLAGAEQFF,TGTGCCAGCAGCCCGACCCCCCCTGGACTAGCGGGGGCTGAGCAGTTCTTC
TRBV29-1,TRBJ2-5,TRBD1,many,CSVRQGAGETQYF,TGCAGCGTACGACAGGGGGCTGGAGAGACCCAGTACTTC
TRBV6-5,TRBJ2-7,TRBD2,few,CASSHSAGPSSYEQYF,TGTGCCAGCAGTCACTCAGCGGGGCCAAGCTCCTACGAGCAGTACTTC
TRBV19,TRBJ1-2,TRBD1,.,CASTSDRRSATNYGYTF,TGTGCCAGTACCTCGGACAGGAGAAGCGCCACTAACTATGGCTACACCTTC
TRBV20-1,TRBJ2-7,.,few,CSAPVRQNYAQYF,TGCAGTGCTCCGGTGCGGCAGAACTACGCGCAGTACTTC
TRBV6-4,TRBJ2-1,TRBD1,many,CASSDTDRDKVYEQFF,TGTGCCAGCAGTGACACAGACAGGGATAAGGTCTATGAGCAGTTCTTC
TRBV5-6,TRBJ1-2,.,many,CASSLLLSYTF,TGTGCCAGCAGCCTGCTGTTAAGCTACACCTTC
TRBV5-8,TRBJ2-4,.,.,CASSLQGSAKNIQYF,TGTGCCAGCAGCTTGCAAGGGTCGGCCAAAAACATTCAGTACTTC
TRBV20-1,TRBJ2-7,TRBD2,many,CSAIWTSERALREQYF,TGCAGTGCTATATGGACTAGTGAGCGGGCGCTAAGAGAGCAGTACTTC
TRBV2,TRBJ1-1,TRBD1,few,CASSKTGLSNTEAFF,TGTGCCAGCAGTAAGACAGGGTTATCCAACACTGAAGCTTTCTTT
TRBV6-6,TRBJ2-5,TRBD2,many,CASSYSGLAGTQETQYF,TGTGCCAGCAGTTATTCGGGACTAGCGGGAACACAAGAGACCCAGTACTTC
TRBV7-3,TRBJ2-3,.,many,CASSSRQRGGTDTQYF,TGTGCCAGCAGCTCACGCCAGAGAGGAGGCACAGATACGCAGTATTTT
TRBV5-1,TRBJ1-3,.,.,CAGSLGRGDTGDTIYF,TGCGCCGGCAGCTTGGGTAGAGGAGATACCGGGGACACCATATATTTT
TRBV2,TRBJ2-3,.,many,CASTRRSGAVSTDTQYF,TGTGCCAGCACCAGAAGGTCGGGGGCCGTTAGCACAGATACGCAGTATTTT
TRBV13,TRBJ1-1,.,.,CASSLLVLSTEAFF,TGTGCCAGCAGCTTATTGGTACTTAGCACTGAAGCTTTCTTT
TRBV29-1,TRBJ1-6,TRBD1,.,CSVAGDRGSSPLHF,TGCAGCGTAGCAGGGGACAGGGGTTCTTCACCCCTCCACTTT
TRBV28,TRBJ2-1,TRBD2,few,CASSSSGRYNEQFF,TGTGCCAGCAGTTCCAGCGGGAGATACAATGAGCAGTTCTTC
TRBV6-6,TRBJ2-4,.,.,CASSYRAETGNIQYF,TGTGCCAGCAGTTACCGGGCGGAGACTGGAAACATTCAGTACTTC
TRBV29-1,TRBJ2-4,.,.,CSGGDGGKKNIQYF,TGCAGCGGTGGGGATGGAGGGAAAAAAAACATTCAGTACTTC
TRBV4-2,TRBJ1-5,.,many,CASSQDPGAGNQPQHF,TGTGCCAGCAGCCAAGATCCTGGGGCAGGTAATCAGCCCCAGCATTTT
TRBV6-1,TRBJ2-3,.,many,CASGGKGGVNADTQYF,TGTGCCAGCGGCGGGAAAGGGGGAGTTAACGCAGATACGCAGTATTTT
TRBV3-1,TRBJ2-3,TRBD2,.,CASSPSGTAGGLSTDTQYF,TGTGCCAGCAGCCCCTCCGGGACGGCGGGAGGGCTTAGCACAGATACGCAGTATTTT
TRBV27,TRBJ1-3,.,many,CASSLRGTGGGNTIYF,TGTGCCAGCAGTTTAAGGGGAACAGGCGGTGGAAACACCATATATTTT
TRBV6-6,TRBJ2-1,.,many,CASSSVPQGNNEQFF,TGTGCCAGCAGTTCCGTACCCCAGGGAAACAATGAGCAGTTCTTC
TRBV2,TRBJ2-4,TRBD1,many,CASSPPGDRGNIQYF,TGTGCCAGCAGTCCGCCGGGGGACAGGGGAAACATTCAGTACTTC
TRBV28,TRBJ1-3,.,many,CASSFFRFGNTIYF,TGTGCCAGCAGTTTTTTTCGCTTTGGAAACACCATATATTTT
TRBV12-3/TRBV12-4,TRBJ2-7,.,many,CASSFFPLRTYEQYF,TGTGCCAGCAGTTTTTTCCCCCTCAGGACCTACGAGCAGTACTTC